Below, 8 T cell receptor beta chains from the same sample are listed, as sequenced in a study of blood T cell repertoires in COVID-19. TCRdb keeps only in-frame clones here, not all; method: immunoSEQ multiplex PCR. The repertoire includes tens of thousands of clones, around nine tenths of them detected once, and over 7.5% sits in the top ten. The material sequenced was peripheral blood. These receptors came from a human donor with active COVID-19. The donor label of this sample is uncertain.

This sequence joins TRBV28 and TRBJ2-1; D possibly corresponds to TRBD2 (6 bases). CDR3 length equals 15 residues. V was shortened by 2 bases and J by 5 bases, with 13 bases between the two germline ends. Germline CDR1 reads MDHEN; CDR2 reads SYDVKM. Written as DNA, the CDR3 is TGTGCCAGCAGTTTAATTGGCGGGATTAACAATGAGCAGTTCTTC. This encodes CASSLIGGINNEQFF.

The chain joins TRBV19 to TRBJ2-7; 8 nucleotides agree with TRBD1. The germline V gene has CDR1 LNHDA and CDR2 SQIVND (reference sequence). The CDR3 has 15 residues. V was clipped by 2 bases and J by 7 bases; unmatched bases: 10. CDR3 sequence (DNA): TGTGCCAGTAGTATAAGGACAGGGCGAAAGGAAGAGCAGTACTTC. As protein: CASSIRTGRKEEQYF.

The chain uses TRBV6-5 and TRBJ2-1; TRBD2 agrees at 10 bases. CDR3 length: 13 residues. V was pared by 5 bases and J by 9 bases, with 4 bases of the junction left unmatched. Germline V gene sequence: CDR1 MNHEY, CDR2 SVGAGI. The CDR3 reads CASSQREGGEQFF. The CDR3 DNA is TGTGCCAGCAGTCAGCGGGAGGGGGGTGAGCAGTTCTTC.

The rearrangement joins TRBV11-2 to TRBJ2-3; 12 bases align to TRBD2. V lost 4 bases to trimming and J lost 5 bases; unmatched junction nucleotides: 10. The length of the CDR3 is 17 residues. Germline V CDR1 and CDR2: SGHAT, FQNNGV. The DNA for the CDR3 is TGTGCCAGCAGCTCCGATGGACTAGCGGGATTTGAAGATACGCAGTATTTT. It codes for CASSSDGLAGFEDTQYF.

The chain recombines TRBV7-2 with TRBJ2-7; possible D gene TRBD1, 5 bases. Germline V gives CDR1 SGHTA, CDR2 FQGNSA. The germline V and J ends were trimmed by 5 bases and 2 bases, with 13 bases remaining between them. The CDR3 has 14 amino acids. The CDR3 protein is CASSPSGAAYEQYF. CDR3 bases: TGTGCCAGCAGCCCTTCTGGGGCAGCCTACGAGCAGTACTTC.

A few counts support this clone. The chain joins TRBV18 to TRBJ1-1; a possible D gene is TRBD1 (5 bases). The germline CDR1 and CDR2 sequences are KGHSH and LQKENI. Trimming took 6 bases from V and 4 from J, leaving 15 bases between them. The CDR3 sequence is 14 residues long. The DNA for the CDR3 is TGTGCCAGCTCGGCCTCAGGCGGGGGCACTGAAGCTTTCTTT. It yields the protein CASSASGGGTEAFF.

The chain is built from TRBV11-2 and TRBJ1-1, with D unclear. In germline, CDR1 is SGHAT, CDR2 FQNNGV. Trimming shortened V by 8 bases and J by 4 bases, and 14 bases separated the two germline ends. The CDR3 contains 13 residues. In nucleotides, the CDR3 is TGTGCCAGCGCCCCTGGAGAGGCCACTGAAGCTTTCTTT. This encodes CASAPGEATEAFF.

This rearrangement joins TRBV5-1 to TRBJ2-1, with D possibly TRBD2 on 5 matching bases. CDR1 is SGHRS, CDR2 YFSETQ, per germline. V gave up 3 bases and J gave up 6 bases, with 13 bases separating them. The CDR3 has 14 amino acids. DNA for the CDR3: TGCGCCAGCAGCTCTCCGACCGCGGGCAATGAGCAGTTCTTC. Protein: CASSSPTAGNEQFF.